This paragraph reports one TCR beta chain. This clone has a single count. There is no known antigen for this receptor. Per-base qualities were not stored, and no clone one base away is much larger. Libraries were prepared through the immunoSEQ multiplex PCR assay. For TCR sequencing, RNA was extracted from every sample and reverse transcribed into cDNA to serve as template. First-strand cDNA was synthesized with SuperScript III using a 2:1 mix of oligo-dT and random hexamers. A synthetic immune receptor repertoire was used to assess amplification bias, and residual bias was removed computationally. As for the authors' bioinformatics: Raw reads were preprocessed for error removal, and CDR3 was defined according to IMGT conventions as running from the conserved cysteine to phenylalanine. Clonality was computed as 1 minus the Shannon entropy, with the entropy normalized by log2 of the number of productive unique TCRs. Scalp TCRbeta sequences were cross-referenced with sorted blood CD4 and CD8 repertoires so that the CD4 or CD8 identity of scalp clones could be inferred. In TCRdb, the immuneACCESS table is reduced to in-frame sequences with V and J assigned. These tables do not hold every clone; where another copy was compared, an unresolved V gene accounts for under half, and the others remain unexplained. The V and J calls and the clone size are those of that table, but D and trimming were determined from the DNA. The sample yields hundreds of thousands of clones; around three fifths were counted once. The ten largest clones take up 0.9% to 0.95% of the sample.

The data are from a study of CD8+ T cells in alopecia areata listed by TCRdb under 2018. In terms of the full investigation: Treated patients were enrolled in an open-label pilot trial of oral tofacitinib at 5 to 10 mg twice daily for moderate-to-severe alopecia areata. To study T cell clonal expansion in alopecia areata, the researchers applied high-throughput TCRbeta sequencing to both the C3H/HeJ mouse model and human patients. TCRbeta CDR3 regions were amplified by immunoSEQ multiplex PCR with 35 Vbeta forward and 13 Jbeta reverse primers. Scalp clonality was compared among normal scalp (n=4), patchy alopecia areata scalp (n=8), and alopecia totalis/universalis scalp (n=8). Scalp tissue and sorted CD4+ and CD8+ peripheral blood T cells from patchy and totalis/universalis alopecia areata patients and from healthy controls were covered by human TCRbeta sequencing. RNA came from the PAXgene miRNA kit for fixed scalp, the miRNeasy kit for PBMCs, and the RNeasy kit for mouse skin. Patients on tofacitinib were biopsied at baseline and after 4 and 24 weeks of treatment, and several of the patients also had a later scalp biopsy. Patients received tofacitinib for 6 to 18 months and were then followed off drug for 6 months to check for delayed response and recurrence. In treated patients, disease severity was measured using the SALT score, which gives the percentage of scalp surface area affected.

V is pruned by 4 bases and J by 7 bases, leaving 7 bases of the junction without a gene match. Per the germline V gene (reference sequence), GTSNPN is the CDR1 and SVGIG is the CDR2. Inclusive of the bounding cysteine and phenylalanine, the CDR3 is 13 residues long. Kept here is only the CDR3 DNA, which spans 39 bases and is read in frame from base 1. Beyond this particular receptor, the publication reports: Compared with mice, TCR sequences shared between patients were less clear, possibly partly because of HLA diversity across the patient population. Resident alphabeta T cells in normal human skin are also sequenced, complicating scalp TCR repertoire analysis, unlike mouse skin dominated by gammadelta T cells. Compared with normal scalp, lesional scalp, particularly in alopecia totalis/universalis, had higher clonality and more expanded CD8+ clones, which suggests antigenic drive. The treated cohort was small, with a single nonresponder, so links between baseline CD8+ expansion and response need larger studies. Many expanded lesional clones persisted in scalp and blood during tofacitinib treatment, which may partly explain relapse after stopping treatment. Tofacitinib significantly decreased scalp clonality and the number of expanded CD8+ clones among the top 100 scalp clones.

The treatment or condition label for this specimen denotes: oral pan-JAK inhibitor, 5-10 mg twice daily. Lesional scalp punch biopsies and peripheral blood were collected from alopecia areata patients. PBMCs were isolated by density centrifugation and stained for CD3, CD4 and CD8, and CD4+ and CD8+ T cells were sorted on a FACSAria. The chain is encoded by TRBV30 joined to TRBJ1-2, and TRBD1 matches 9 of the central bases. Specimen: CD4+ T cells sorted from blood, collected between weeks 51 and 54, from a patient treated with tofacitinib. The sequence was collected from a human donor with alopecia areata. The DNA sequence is TGTGCCTGGACCACGGGACAGGGAGGTGGCTACACCTTC. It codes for CAWTTGQGGGYTF.